These T cell receptor beta chains were read from a single sample in a study of cytomegalovirus exposure and HLA in healthy donors. Produced via immunoSEQ multiplex PCR; TCRdb's table is partial and in-frame only. The sample lists some 120,000 clones, about four fifths occurring once. The specimen sequenced was PBMCs. These receptors were taken from a woman between 40 and 50 years old in good health and CMV-seronegative. The CDR3 runs from the conserved cysteine through the conserved F or W. Each record gives: V gene, D gene, J gene, clone size, CDR3 DNA, CDR3 protein. D genes are given only for firm matches. Clone size is shown for a subset of rows, as once, few, many or a class of expanded clone.

v_gene: TRBV2; d_gene: TRBD1; j_gene: TRBJ1-2; abundance: few; CDR3nt: TGTGCCAGCAGAGGGGGCGCCACAGGGGGCTACACCTTC; CDR3aa: CASRGGATGGYTF
v_gene: TRBV6-1; d_gene: -; j_gene: TRBJ2-7; abundance: -; CDR3nt: TGTGCCAGCAGTGAATTTGTCGCGGGGTTCTCCTACGAGCAGTACTTC; CDR3aa: CASSEFVAGFSYEQYF
v_gene: TRBV5-6; d_gene: TRBD1; j_gene: TRBJ1-2; abundance: few; CDR3nt: TGTGCCAGCAGCTCTGACAGGGGCCAAAACTATGGCTACACCTTC; CDR3aa: CASSSDRGQNYGYTF
v_gene: TRBV19; d_gene: TRBD1; j_gene: TRBJ1-2; abundance: -; CDR3nt: TGTGCCAGTAGTATTCTGCCGGGACAGGGGGCTGGCTATGGCTACACCTTC; CDR3aa: CASSILPGQGAGYGYTF
v_gene: TRBV4-3; d_gene: -; j_gene: TRBJ2-1; abundance: -; CDR3nt: TGCGCCAGCAGCCAAGGGTACCTGAATCCTGGCCCCGCCAATGAGCAGTTCTTC; CDR3aa: CASSQGYLNPGPANEQFF
v_gene: TRBV6-5; d_gene: -; j_gene: TRBJ1-2; abundance: -; CDR3nt: TGTGCCAGCAGTAAGACACCGTCAGATGGCTACACCTTC; CDR3aa: CASSKTPSDGYTF
v_gene: TRBV25-1; d_gene: TRBD2; j_gene: TRBJ2-4; abundance: -; CDR3nt: TGTGCCAGCAGTGATTTGGGACTACCGGGTAGCATTCAGTACTTC; CDR3aa: CASSDLGLPGSIQYF
v_gene: TRBV15; d_gene: -; j_gene: TRBJ1-5; abundance: once; CDR3nt: TGTGCCACCAGCAGTCGGACTGCTCAGCCCCAGCATTTT; CDR3aa: CATSSRTAQPQHF
v_gene: TRBV18; d_gene: -; j_gene: TRBJ1-2; abundance: -; CDR3nt: TGTGCCAGCTCACATGGGGCCTCGGAGAGTGGCTACACCTTC; CDR3aa: CASSHGASESGYTF
v_gene: TRBV14; d_gene: -; j_gene: TRBJ1-2; abundance: -; CDR3nt: TGTGCCAGCAGCCAAGTCTTATGGCGGGGTGCCGACTATGGCTACACCTTC; CDR3aa: CASSQVLWRGADYGYTF
v_gene: TRBV27; d_gene: -; j_gene: TRBJ2-1; abundance: few; CDR3nt: TGTGCCAGCAGTCCGCTCAGGGGTTTCGATGAGCAGTTCTTC; CDR3aa: CASSPLRGFDEQFF
v_gene: TRBV27; d_gene: -; j_gene: TRBJ2-7; abundance: -; CDR3nt: TGTGCCAGCACAGGGACTTCCTACGAGCAGTACTTC; CDR3aa: CASTGTSYEQYF
v_gene: TRBV27; d_gene: -; j_gene: TRBJ2-3; abundance: -; CDR3nt: TGTGCCAGCAGTTCCCCATCCCGGCAGGGTAGCACAGATACGCAGTATTTT; CDR3aa: CASSSPSRQGSTDTQYF
v_gene: TRBV27; d_gene: TRBD1; j_gene: TRBJ2-1; abundance: -; CDR3nt: TGTGCCAGCACCATTACAGGGGACATACATTACAATGAGCAGTTCTTC; CDR3aa: CASTITGDIHYNEQFF
v_gene: TRBV1; d_gene: -; j_gene: TRBJ2-5; abundance: -; CDR3nt: TGCACCAGCAGCCAAGCGGTAGCGGGAGTTTGGGAGACCCAGTACTTC; CDR3aa: CTSSQAVAGVWETQYF
v_gene: TRBV9; d_gene: -; j_gene: TRBJ1-5; abundance: -; CDR3nt: TGTGCCAGCAGCCCTTCAGGGGATCAGCCCCAGCATTTT; CDR3aa: CASSPSGDQPQHF
v_gene: TRBV7-8; d_gene: TRBD2; j_gene: TRBJ2-3; abundance: -; CDR3nt: TGTGCCAGCAGCCCCGGACTAGCGGGGGGGCGGGAAGATACGCAGTATTTT; CDR3aa: CASSPGLAGGREDTQYF
v_gene: TRBV4-3; d_gene: TRBD1; j_gene: TRBJ1-1; abundance: few; CDR3nt: TGCGCCAGCAGCCAACATTCCCCACGGACAGGAAGCAAGGGCACTGAAGCTTTCTTT; CDR3aa: CASSQHSPRTGSKGTEAFF
v_gene: TRBV7-9; d_gene: TRBD1; j_gene: TRBJ1-1; abundance: few; CDR3nt: TGTGCCAGCAGCGCTGGACAGGGTTACACTGAAGCTTTCTTT; CDR3aa: CASSAGQGYTEAFF
v_gene: TRBV4-1; d_gene: TRBD1; j_gene: TRBJ1-6; abundance: -; CDR3nt: TGCGCCAGCAGCCAAATTCAGGGGGCGGTTAATTCACCCCTCCACTTT; CDR3aa: CASSQIQGAVNSPLHF
v_gene: TRBV15; d_gene: -; j_gene: TRBJ1-2; abundance: -; CDR3nt: TGTGCCACCAGCAGAGGAGCCGGGACTGAGTATGGCTACACCTTC; CDR3aa: CATSRGAGTEYGYTF
v_gene: TRBV7-8; d_gene: -; j_gene: TRBJ2-7; abundance: -; CDR3nt: TGTGCCAGCAGCTTAGCGGGGCTGCACCCCGCCTACGAGCAGTACTTC; CDR3aa: CASSLAGLHPAYEQYF
v_gene: TRBV29-1; d_gene: -; j_gene: TRBJ2-2; abundance: -; CDR3nt: TGCAGCGTTGAAGGGCACCTGAACACCGGGGAGCTGTTTTTT; CDR3aa: CSVEGHLNTGELFF
v_gene: TRBV4-2; d_gene: -; j_gene: TRBJ1-5; abundance: -; CDR3nt: TGTGCCAGCAGCCAAGATAGTGAGGTAACAAATCAGCCCCAGCATTTT; CDR3aa: CASSQDSEVTNQPQHF
v_gene: TRBV6-5; d_gene: TRBD1; j_gene: TRBJ1-2; abundance: -; CDR3nt: TGTGCCAGCAGACGCGGGACAGGGGGCGGAGGCTACACCTTC; CDR3aa: CASRRGTGGGGYTF
v_gene: TRBV27; d_gene: -; j_gene: TRBJ2-7; abundance: -; CDR3nt: TGTGCCAGCAGTTTATCCGGGACAATCCCGCTCGAGCAGTACTTC; CDR3aa: CASSLSGTIPLEQYF
v_gene: TRBV11-2; d_gene: -; j_gene: TRBJ2-7; abundance: -; CDR3nt: TGTGCCAGCAGCTTCCCAGGGGCCACCTACGAGCAGTACTTC; CDR3aa: CASSFPGATYEQYF
v_gene: TRBV5-1; d_gene: TRBD1; j_gene: TRBJ2-2; abundance: -; CDR3nt: TGCGCCAGCCCGGGACAGGGTGTCGGGGAGCTGTTTTTT; CDR3aa: CASPGQGVGELFF
v_gene: TRBV18; d_gene: TRBD1; j_gene: TRBJ1-3; abundance: -; CDR3nt: TGTGCCAGCTCACCCGGACAGGTGCAAACCTCTGGAAACACCATATATTTT; CDR3aa: CASSPGQVQTSGNTIYF
v_gene: TRBV11-2; d_gene: TRBD2; j_gene: TRBJ2-7; abundance: -; CDR3nt: TGTGCCAGCAGCTTAGGGTTTGGGTCTAGCGGGAGGTACGAGCAGTACTTC; CDR3aa: CASSLGFGSSGRYEQYF
v_gene: TRBV9; d_gene: TRBD1; j_gene: TRBJ1-5; abundance: -; CDR3nt: TGTGCCAGCAGCGTAGCTACGGGACAGGGACCCAATCAGCCCCAGCATTTT; CDR3aa: CASSVATGQGPNQPQHF
v_gene: TRBV11-2; d_gene: -; j_gene: TRBJ1-2; abundance: -; CDR3nt: TGTGCCAGCAGCTTAGTGGGGGCGCAGTCGGATGGCTACACCTTC; CDR3aa: CASSLVGAQSDGYTF
v_gene: TRBV19; d_gene: TRBD1; j_gene: TRBJ2-7; abundance: -; CDR3nt: TGTGCCAGTAGGACGACAGGGGGCAAGGACGAGCAGTACTTC; CDR3aa: CASRTTGGKDEQYF
v_gene: TRBV7-7; d_gene: -; j_gene: TRBJ2-5; abundance: -; CDR3nt: TGTGCCAGCAGCTCCCGCAGACAAGAGACCCAGTACTTC; CDR3aa: CASSSRRQETQYF
v_gene: TRBV19; d_gene: -; j_gene: TRBJ2-1; abundance: -; CDR3nt: TGTGCCAGTAGTATTGAACTAGCCGCCAATGAGCAGTTCTTC; CDR3aa: CASSIELAANEQFF
v_gene: TRBV6-6; d_gene: TRBD2; j_gene: TRBJ2-7; abundance: few; CDR3nt: TGTGCCAGCAGCCGACTAGCGGGAGGGCTCGCTACGGAGCAGTACTTC; CDR3aa: CASSRLAGGLATEQYF
v_gene: TRBV4-3; d_gene: TRBD2; j_gene: TRBJ2-3; abundance: -; CDR3nt: TGCGCCAGCAGCCGCCGGTTGGGCGCGGGAGATAATACGCAGTATTTT; CDR3aa: CASSRRLGAGDNTQYF
v_gene: TRBV2; d_gene: -; j_gene: TRBJ1-3; abundance: few; CDR3nt: TGTGCCAGCAGTTCGTACTCTGGAAACACCATATATTTT; CDR3aa: CASSSYSGNTIYF
v_gene: TRBV7-9; d_gene: -; j_gene: TRBJ1-2; abundance: few; CDR3nt: TGTTCCAGCAGCTTAGCTGGGGGGGCGCAGCACACTGGCTACACCTTC; CDR3aa: CSSSLAGGAQHTGYTF
v_gene: TRBV7-9; d_gene: TRBD1; j_gene: TRBJ1-1; abundance: -; CDR3nt: TGTTCCAGCAGCTTAGTGATGGACAGGGTCCCAGAAGCTTTCTTT; CDR3aa: CSSSLVMDRVPEAFF
v_gene: TRBV27; d_gene: -; j_gene: TRBJ1-1; abundance: -; CDR3nt: TGTGCCAGCAGTTCGAGGGAAGGGGGGAACACTGAAGCTTTCTTT; CDR3aa: CASSSREGGNTEAFF
v_gene: TRBV2; d_gene: -; j_gene: TRBJ2-5; abundance: -; CDR3nt: TGTGCCAGCGGATCAGGTACCCAAGAGACCCAGTACTTC; CDR3aa: CASGSGTQETQYF
v_gene: TRBV7-9; d_gene: TRBD2; j_gene: TRBJ2-7; abundance: -; CDR3nt: TGTGCCAGCAGCTCCCAGGGGCTAGCGGGAGCCTACGAGCAGTACTTC; CDR3aa: CASSSQGLAGAYEQYF
v_gene: TRBV19; d_gene: TRBD2; j_gene: TRBJ2-1; abundance: -; CDR3nt: TGTGCCAGTAGTATCCTACTAGCGGGGATCTCCTACAATGAGCAGTTCTTC; CDR3aa: CASSILLAGISYNEQFF
v_gene: TRBV5-5; d_gene: -; j_gene: TRBJ2-7; abundance: once; CDR3nt: TGTGCCAGCCACACCAGAACGGGGGACTACGAGCAGTACTTC; CDR3aa: CASHTRTGDYEQYF
v_gene: TRBV10-3; d_gene: -; j_gene: TRBJ1-1; abundance: -; CDR3nt: TGTGCCATCAGTGAGTCGGGGGCAGGGCCTGAAGCTTTCTTT; CDR3aa: CAISESGAGPEAFF
v_gene: TRBV11-2; d_gene: TRBD2; j_gene: TRBJ2-2; abundance: -; CDR3nt: TGTGCCAGCAGCTTAGACCGGGCGGGGGCCGGGGAGCTGTTTTTT; CDR3aa: CASSLDRAGAGELFF
v_gene: TRBV5-6; d_gene: -; j_gene: TRBJ2-5; abundance: -; CDR3nt: TGTGCCAGCAGCTCTAAGTCGCATGAGACCCAGTACTTC; CDR3aa: CASSSKSHETQYF